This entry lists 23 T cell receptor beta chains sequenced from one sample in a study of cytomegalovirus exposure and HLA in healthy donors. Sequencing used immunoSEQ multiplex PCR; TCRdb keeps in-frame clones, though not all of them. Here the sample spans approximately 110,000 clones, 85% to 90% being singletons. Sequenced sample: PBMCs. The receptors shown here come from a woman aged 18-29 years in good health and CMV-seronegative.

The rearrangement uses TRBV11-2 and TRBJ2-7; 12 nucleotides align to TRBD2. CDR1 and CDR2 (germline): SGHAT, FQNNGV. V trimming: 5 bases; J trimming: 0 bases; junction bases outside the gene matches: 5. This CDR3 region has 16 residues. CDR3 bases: TGTGCCAGCAGCCTCCGACTAGCGGGGGACTCCTACGAGCAGTACTTC. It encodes CASSLRLAGDSYEQYF.

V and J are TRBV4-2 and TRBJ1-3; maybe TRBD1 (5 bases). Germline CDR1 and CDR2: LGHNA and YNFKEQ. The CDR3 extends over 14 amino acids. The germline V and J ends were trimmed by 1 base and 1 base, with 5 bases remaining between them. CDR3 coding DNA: TGTGCCAGCAGCCAAGCAGGGTCTGGAAACACCATATATTTT. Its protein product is CASSQAGSGNTIYF.

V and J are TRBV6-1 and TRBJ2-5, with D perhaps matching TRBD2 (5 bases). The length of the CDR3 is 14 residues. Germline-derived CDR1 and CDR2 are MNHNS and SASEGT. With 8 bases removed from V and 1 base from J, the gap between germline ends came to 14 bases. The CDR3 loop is CASVRGQLQETQYF. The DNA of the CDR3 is TGTGCCAGCGTCCGCGGGCAGCTCCAAGAGACCCAGTACTTC.

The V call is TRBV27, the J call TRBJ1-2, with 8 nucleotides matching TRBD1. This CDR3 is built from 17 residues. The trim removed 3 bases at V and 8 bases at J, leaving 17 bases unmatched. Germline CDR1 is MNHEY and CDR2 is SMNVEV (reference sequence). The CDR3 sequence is CASSFNGRRGPFGGYTF. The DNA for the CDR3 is TGTGCCAGCAGTTTCAATGGGCGCAGGGGGCCCTTTGGGGGCTACACCTTC.

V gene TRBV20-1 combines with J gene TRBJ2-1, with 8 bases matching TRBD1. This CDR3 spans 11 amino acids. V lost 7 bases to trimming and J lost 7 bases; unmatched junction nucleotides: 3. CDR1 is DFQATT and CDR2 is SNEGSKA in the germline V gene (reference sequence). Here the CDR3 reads CSGRDRNEQFF. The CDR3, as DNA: TGCAGTGGTCGGGACAGGAATGAGCAGTTCTTC.

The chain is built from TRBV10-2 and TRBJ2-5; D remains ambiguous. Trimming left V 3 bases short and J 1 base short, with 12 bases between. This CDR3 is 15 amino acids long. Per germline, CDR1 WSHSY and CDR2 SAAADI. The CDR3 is CASSEVAVTQETQYF. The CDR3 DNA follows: TGCGCCAGCAGTGAAGTGGCCGTAACCCAAGAGACCCAGTACTTC.

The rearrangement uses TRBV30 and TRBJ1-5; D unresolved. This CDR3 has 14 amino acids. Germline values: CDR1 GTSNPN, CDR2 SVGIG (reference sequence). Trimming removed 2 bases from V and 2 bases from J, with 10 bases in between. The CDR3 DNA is TGTGCCTGGAGTCCAGGAATTCGCAATCAGCCCCAGCATTTT. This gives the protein CAWSPGIRNQPQHF.

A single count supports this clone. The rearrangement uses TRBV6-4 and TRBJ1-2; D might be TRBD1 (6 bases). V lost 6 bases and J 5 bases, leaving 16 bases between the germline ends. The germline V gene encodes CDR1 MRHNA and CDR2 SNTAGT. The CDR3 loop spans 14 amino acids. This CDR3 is CASSPGWGRYGYTF. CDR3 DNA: TGTGCCAGCAGCCCAGGTTGGGGGCGGTATGGCTACACCTTC.

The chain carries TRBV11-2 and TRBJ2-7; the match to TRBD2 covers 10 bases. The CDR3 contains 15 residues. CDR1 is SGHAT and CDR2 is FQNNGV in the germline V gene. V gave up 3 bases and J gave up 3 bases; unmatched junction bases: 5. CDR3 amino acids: CASSFTSGTYYEQYF. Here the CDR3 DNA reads TGTGCCAGCAGCTTCACTAGCGGGACCTACTACGAGCAGTACTTC.

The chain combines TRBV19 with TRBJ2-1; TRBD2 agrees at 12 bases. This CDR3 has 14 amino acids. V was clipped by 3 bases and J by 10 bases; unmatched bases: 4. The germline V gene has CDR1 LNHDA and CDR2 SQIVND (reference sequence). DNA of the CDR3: TGTGCCAGTAGTATGTTAACTAGCGGGGGGGAGCAGTTCTTC. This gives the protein CASSMLTSGGEQFF.

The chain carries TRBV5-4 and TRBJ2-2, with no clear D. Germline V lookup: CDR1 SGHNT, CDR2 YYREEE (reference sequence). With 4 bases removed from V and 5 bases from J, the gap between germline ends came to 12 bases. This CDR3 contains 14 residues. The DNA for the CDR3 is TGTGCCAGCAGCCTGGCAATAGAGACCGGGGAGCTGTTTTTT. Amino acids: CASSLAIETGELFF.

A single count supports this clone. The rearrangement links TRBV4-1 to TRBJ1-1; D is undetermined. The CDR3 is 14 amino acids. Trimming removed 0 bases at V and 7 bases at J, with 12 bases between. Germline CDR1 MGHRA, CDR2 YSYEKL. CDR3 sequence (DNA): TGCGCCAGCAGCCAAGAGGGAGGGTTGGGTGAAGCTTTCTTT. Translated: CASSQEGGLGEAFF.

The DNA for the CDR3 is TGTGCCAGCAGCCCACAAGCGGGGTCCACAGATACGCAGTATTTT. Translation gives CASSPQAGSTDTQYF. This chain uses TRBV7-3 with TRBJ2-3, with 7 bases lining up with TRBD2. Trimming removed 5 bases from V and 2 bases from J; junction bases left unmatched: 7. CDR3 length: 15 amino acids. Germline V CDR1 and CDR2: SGHTA, FQGTGA.

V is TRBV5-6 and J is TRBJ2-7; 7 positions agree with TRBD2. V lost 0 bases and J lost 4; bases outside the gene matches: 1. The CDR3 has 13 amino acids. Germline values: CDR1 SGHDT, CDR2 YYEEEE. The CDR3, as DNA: TGTGCCAGCAGCTTGGGGGGGGGTTACGAGCAGTACTTC. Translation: CASSLGGGYEQYF.

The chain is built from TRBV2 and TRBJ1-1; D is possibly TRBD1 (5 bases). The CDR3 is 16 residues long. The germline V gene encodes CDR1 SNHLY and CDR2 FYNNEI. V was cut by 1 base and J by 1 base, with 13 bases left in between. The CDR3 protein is CASSEGLRVGNTEAFF. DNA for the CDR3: TGTGCCAGCAGTGAAGGACTCAGGGTAGGGAACACTGAAGCTTTCTTT. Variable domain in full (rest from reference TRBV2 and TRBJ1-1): EPEVTQTPSHQVTQMGQEVILRCVPISNHLYFYWYRQILGQKVEFLVSFYNNEISEKSEIFDDQFSVERPDGSNFTLKIRSTKLEDSAMYFCASSEGLRVGNTEAFFGQGTRLTVV.

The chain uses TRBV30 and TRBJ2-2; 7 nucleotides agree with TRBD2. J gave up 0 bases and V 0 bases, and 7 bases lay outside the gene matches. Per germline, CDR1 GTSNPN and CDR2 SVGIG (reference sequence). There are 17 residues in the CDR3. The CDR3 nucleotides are TGTGCCTGGAGTGTCGGAAGGACTAGTTCGAACACCGGGGAGCTGTTTTTT. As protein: CAWSVGRTSSNTGELFF.

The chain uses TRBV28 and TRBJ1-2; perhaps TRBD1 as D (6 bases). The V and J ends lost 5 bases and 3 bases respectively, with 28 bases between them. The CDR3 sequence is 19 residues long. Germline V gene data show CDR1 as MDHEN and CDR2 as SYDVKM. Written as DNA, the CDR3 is TGTGCCAGCAGTCACAGAATACCCTCGACAGGCCTCGCGGACTATGGCTACACCTTC. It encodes CASSHRIPSTGLADYGYTF.

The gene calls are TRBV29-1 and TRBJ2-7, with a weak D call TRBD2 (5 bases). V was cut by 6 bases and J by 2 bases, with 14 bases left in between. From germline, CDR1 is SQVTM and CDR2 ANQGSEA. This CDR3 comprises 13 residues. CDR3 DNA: TGCAGCGTCGGGGTCCCCACCACCTACGAGCAGTACTTC. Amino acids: CSVGVPTTYEQYF.

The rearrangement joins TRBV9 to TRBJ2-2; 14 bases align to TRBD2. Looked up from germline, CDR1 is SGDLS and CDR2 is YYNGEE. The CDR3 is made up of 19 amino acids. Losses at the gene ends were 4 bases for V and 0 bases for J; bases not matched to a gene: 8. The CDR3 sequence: CASSSRTSGGPANTGELFF. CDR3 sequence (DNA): TGTGCCAGCAGCTCTCGGACTAGCGGGGGGCCCGCGAACACCGGGGAGCTGTTTTTT.

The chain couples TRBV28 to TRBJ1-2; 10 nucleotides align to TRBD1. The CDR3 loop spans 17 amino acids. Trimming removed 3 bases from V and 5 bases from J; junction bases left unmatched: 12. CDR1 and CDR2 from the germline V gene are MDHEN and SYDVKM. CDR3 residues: CASSLGQGLATGYGYTF. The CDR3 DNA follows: TGTGCCAGCAGTTTGGGACAGGGGCTGGCGACAGGGTATGGCTACACCTTC.

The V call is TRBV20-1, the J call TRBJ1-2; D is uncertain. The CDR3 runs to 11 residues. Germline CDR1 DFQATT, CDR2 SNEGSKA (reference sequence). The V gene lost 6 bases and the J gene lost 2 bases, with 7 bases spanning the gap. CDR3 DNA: TGCAGTGCACAAGTGAACTATGGCTACACCTTC. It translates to CSAQVNYGYTF.

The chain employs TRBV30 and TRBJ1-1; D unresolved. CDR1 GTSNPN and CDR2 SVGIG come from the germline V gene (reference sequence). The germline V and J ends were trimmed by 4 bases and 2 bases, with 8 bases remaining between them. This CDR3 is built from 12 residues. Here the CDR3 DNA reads TGTGCCTGGAAGCCAGGTAACACTGAAGCTTTCTTT. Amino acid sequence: CAWKPGNTEAFF.

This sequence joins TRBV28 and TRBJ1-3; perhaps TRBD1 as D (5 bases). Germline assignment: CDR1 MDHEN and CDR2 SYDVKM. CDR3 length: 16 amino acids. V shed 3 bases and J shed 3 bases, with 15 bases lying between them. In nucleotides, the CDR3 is TGTGCCAGCAGTTTGCTCCTCGCGGGGGGTGGAAACACCATATATTTT. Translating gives CASSLLLAGGGNTIYF.